The source of this T cell receptor beta chain is a study of T cell repertoires in aging, cancer and after chemotherapy. TRB rearrangements spanning V, D and J were amplified using mixed TRB-A/B primers. TCRdb processed the multiplex PCR reads anew with MiXCR; each CDR3 protein has one entry. The sample carries under 3,000 distinct CDR3 sequences, about 45% recorded once. Amplification of TCR beta used genomic DNA extracted from peripheral blood. Sequenced: blood. The TCR originated in a human donor with a solid tumor.

CDR3 amino acids: CASSVEAGAPEQFF. CDR3 in DNA: TGTGCCAGCAGCGTAGAAGCGGGAGCCCCTGAGCAGTTCTTC. V is TRBV9 and J is TRBJ2-1, with 8 positions matching TRBD2. The germline V gene has CDR1 SGDLS and CDR2 YYNGEE. The CDR3 sequence is 14 residues long. V was pared by 0 bases and J by 9 bases, with 5 bases of the junction left unmatched. Supplemented by reference TRBV9 and TRBJ2-1, the full variable domain reads DSGVTQTPKHLITATGQRVTLRCSPRSGDLSVYWYQQSLDQGLQFLIQYYNGEERAKGNILERFSAQQFPDLHSELNLSSLELGDSALYFCASSVEAGAPEQFFGPGTRLTVL.